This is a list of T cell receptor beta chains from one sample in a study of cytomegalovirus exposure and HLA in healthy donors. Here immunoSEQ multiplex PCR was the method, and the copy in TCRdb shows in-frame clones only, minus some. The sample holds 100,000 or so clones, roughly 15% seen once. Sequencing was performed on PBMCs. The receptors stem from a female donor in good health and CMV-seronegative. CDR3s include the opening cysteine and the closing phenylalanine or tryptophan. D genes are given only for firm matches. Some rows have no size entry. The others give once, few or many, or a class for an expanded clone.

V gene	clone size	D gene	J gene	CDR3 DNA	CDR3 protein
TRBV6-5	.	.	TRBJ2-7	TGTGCCAGCAGTTACTCGATTCTAGCCTACGAGCAGTACTTC	CASSYSILAYEQYF
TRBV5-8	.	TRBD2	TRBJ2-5	TGTGCCAGCAGCCCCGGACTAGCGGGGAACCAAGAGACCCAGTACTTC	CASSPGLAGNQETQYF
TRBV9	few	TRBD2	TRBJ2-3	TGTGCCAGCAGCGGGACTAGCGGGAGGGATACGCAGTATTTT	CASSGTSGRDTQYF
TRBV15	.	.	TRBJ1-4	TGTGCCACCAGCATGGCAGGGATGGGGCGACCTGCAACTAATGAAAAACTGTTTTTT	CATSMAGMGRPATNEKLFF
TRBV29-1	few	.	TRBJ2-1	TGCAGCGTTGGCGGAGGGACTGAGCAGTTCTTC	CSVGGGTEQFF
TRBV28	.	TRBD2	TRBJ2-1	TGTGCCAGCAGTTTACCGACTAGCGGGAGAACGCACGATGAGCAGTTCTTC	CASSLPTSGRTHDEQFF
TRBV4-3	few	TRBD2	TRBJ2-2	TGCGCCAGCAGCCAAGAAATCGGCGGGAGAAGGGGGGAGCTGTTTTTT	CASSQEIGGRRGELFF
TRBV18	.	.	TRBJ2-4	TGTGCCAGCTCACGGGACAACCGCCAAAACATTCAGTACTTC	CASSRDNRQNIQYF
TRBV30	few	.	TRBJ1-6	TGTGCCTGGAGTGTGCAGGGCTATAATTCACCCCTCCACTTT	CAWSVQGYNSPLHF
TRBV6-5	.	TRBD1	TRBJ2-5	TGTGCCAGCAGTTACTCAGGGACAGGGAGGGAGACCCAGTACTTC	CASSYSGTGRETQYF
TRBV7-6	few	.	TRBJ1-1	TGTGCCAGCAGCTTACGACTATCCATGAACACTGAAGCTTTCTTT	CASSLRLSMNTEAFF